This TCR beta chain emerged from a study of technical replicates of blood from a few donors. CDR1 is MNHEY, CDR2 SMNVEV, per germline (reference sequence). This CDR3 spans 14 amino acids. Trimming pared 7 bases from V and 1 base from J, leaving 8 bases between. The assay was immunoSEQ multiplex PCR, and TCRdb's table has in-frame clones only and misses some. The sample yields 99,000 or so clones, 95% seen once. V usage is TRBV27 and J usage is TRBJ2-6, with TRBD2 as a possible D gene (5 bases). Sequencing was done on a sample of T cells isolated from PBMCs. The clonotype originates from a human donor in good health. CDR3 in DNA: TGTGCCAGCATGAGGGTATCTGGGGCCAACGTCCTGACTTTC. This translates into CASMRVSGANVLTF.